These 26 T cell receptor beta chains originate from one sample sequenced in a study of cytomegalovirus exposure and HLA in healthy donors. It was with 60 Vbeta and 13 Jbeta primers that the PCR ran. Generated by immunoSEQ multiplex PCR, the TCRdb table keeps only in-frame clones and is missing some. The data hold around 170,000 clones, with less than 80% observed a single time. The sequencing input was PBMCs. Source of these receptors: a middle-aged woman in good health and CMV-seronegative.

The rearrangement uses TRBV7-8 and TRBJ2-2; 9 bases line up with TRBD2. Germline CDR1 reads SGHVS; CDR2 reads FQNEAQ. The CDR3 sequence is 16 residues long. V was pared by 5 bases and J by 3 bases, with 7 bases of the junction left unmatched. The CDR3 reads CASSLRLAEHTGELFF. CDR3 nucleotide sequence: TGTGCCAGCAGCCTCCGACTAGCGGAACACACCGGGGAGCTGTTTTTT. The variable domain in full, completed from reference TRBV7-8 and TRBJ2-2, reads GAGVSQSPRYKVAKRGQDVALRCDPISGHVSLFWYQQALGQGPEFLTYFQNEAQLDKSGLPSDRFFAERPEGSVSTLKIQRTQQEDSAVYLCASSLRLAEHTGELFFGEGSRLTVL.

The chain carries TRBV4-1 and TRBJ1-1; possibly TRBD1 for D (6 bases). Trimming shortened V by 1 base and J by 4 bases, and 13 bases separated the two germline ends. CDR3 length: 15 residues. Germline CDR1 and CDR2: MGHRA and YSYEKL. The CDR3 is CASSQAIQGSTEAFF. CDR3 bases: TGCGCCAGCAGCCAAGCTATCCAGGGGTCCACTGAAGCTTTCTTT.

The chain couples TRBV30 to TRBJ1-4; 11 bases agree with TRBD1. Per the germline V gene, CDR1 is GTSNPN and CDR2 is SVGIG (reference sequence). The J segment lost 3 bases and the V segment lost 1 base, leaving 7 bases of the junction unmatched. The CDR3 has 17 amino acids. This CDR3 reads CAWSARTGGFANEKLFF. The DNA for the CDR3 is TGTGCCTGGAGTGCTAGGACAGGGGGCTTCGCTAATGAAAAACTGTTTTTT.

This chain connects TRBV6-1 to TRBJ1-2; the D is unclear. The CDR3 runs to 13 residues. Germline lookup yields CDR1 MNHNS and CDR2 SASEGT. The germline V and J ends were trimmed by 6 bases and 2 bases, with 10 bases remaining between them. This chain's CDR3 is CASSQTVNYGYTF. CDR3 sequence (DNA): TGTGCCAGCAGCCAAACTGTGAACTATGGCTACACCTTC.

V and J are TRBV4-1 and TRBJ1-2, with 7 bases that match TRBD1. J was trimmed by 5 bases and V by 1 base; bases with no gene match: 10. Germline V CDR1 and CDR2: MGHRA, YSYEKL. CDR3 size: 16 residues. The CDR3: CASSQGVTGVGYGYTF. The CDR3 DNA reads TGCGCCAGCAGCCAAGGGGTCACAGGGGTGGGATATGGCTACACCTTC.

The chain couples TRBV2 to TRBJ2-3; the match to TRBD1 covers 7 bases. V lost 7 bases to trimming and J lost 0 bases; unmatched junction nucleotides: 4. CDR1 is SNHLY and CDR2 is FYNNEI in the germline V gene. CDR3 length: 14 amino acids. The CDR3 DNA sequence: TGTGCCAGCAACAGGGGCACAAGCACAGATACGCAGTATTTT. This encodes CASNRGTSTDTQYF.

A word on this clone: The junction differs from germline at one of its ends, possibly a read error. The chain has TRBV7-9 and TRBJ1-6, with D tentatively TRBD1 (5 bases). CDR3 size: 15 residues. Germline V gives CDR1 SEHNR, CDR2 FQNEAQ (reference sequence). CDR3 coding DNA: TGTGCCAGCAGCTTAGCGATGACAGCCAATTCGCCCCTCCACTTT. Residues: CASSLAMTANSPLHF.

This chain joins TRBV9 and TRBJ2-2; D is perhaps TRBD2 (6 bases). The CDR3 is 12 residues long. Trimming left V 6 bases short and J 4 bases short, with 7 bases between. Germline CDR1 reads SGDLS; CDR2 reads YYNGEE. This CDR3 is CASTGVTGELFF. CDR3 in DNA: TGTGCCAGCACGGGGGTCACCGGGGAGCTGTTTTTT.

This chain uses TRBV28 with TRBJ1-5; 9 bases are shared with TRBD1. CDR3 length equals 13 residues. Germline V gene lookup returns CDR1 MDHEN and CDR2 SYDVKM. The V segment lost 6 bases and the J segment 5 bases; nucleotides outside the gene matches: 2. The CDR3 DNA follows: TGTGCCAGCAGGACAGGGGGTCATCAGCCCCAGCATTTT. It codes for CASRTGGHQPQHF.

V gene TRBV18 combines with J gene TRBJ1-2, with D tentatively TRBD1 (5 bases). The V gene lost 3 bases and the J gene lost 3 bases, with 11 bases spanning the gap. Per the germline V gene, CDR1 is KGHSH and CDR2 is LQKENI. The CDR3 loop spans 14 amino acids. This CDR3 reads CASSPPGRDYGYTF. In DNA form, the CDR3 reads TGTGCCAGCTCACCCCCAGGGCGAGACTATGGCTACACCTTC.

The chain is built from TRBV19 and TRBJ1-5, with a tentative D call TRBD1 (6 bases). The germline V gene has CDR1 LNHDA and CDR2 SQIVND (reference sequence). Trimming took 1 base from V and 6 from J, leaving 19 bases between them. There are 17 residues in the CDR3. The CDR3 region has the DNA TGTGCCAGTAGTATAGGAGGGACACCACAACTCGGTCAGCCCCAGCATTTT. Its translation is CASSIGGTPQLGQPQHF. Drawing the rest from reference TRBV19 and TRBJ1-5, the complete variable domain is DGGITQSPKYLFRKEGQNVTLSCEQNLNHDAMYWYRQDPGQGLRLIYYSQIVNDFQKGDIAEGYSVSREKKESFPLTVTSAQKNPTAFYLCASSIGGTPQLGQPQHFGDGTRLSIL.

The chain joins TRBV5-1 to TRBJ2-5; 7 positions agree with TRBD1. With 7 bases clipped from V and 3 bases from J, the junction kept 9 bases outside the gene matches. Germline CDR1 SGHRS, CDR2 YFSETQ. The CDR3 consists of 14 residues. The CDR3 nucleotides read TGCGCCAGCTCCCGCCAAGGGACAGAAGAGACCCAGTACTTC. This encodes CASSRQGTEETQYF. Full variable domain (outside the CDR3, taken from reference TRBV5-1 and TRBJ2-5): KAGVTQTPRYLIKTRGQQVTLSCSPISGHRSVSWYQQTPGQGLQFLFEYFSETQRNKGNFPGRFSGRQFSNSRSEMNVSTLELGDSALYLCASSRQGTEETQYFGPGTRLLVL.

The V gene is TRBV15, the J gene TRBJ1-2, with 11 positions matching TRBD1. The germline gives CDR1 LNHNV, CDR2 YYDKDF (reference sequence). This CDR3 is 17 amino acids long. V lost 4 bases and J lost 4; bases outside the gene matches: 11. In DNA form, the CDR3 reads TGTGCCACCAGCAAGCTCCGAGGGGACAGGGGGTTCTATGGCTACACCTTC. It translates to CATSKLRGDRGFYGYTF.

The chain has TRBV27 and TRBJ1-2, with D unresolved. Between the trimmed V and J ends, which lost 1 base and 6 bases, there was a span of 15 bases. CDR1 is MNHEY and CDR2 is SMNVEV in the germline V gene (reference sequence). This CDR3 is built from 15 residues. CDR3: CASSLYSPEVDGYTF. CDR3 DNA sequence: TGTGCCAGCAGTTTATATTCCCCTGAGGTCGATGGCTACACCTTC.

In DNA form, the CDR3 reads TGCGCCAGCAGCTTGGGACTAGAGAATGAGCAGTTCTTC. Protein sequence: CASSLGLENEQFF. The V call is TRBV5-1, the J call TRBJ2-1; possible D gene TRBD2, 6 bases. CDR1 SGHRS and CDR2 YFSETQ come from the germline V gene. The CDR3 loop spans 13 amino acids. V shed 0 bases and J shed 7 bases, with 8 bases lying between them.

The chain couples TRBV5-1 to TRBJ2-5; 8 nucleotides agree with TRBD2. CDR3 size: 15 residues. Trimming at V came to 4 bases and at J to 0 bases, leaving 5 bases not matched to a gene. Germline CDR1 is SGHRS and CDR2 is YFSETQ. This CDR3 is CASSAGTSYQETQYF. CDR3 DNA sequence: TGCGCCAGCAGCGCCGGGACTAGTTACCAAGAGACCCAGTACTTC.

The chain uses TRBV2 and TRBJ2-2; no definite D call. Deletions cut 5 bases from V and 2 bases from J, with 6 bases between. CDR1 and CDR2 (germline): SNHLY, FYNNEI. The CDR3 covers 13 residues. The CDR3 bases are TGTGCCAGCAGTAGAGTCAACACCGGGGAGCTGTTTTTT. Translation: CASSRVNTGELFF.

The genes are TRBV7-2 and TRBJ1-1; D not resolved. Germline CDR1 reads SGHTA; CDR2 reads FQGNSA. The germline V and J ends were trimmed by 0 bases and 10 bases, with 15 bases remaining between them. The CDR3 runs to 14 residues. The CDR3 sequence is CASSLAGAGSRAFF. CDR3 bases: TGTGCCAGCAGCTTAGCGGGAGCAGGTTCCAGAGCTTTCTTT.

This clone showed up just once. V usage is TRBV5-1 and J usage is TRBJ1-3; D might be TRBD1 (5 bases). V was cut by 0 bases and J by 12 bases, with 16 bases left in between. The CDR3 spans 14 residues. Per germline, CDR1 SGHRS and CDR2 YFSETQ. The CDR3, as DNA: TGCGCCAGCAGCTTGGGACAGCCATCTCAAGGCATATATTTT. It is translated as CASSLGQPSQGIYF. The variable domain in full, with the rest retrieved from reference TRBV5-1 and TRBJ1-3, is KAGVTQTPRYLIKTRGQQVTLSCSPISGHRSVSWYQQTPGQGLQFLFEYFSETQRNKGNFPGRFSGRQFSNSRSEMNVSTLELGDSALYLCASSLGQPSQGIYFGEGSWLTVV.

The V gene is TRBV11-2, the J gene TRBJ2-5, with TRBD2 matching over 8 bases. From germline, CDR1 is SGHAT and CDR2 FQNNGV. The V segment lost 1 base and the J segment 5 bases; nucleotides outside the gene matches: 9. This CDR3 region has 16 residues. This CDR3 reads CASSLAAGGAWETQYF. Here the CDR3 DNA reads TGTGCCAGCAGCTTAGCTGCCGGGGGGGCGTGGGAGACCCAGTACTTC.

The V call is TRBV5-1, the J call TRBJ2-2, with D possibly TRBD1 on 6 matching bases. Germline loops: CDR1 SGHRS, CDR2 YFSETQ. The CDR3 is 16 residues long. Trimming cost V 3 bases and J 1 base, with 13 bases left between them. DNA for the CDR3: TGCGCCAGCAGCTCAACAGGGTGGAGGAACACCGGGGAGCTGTTTTTT. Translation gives CASSSTGWRNTGELFF.

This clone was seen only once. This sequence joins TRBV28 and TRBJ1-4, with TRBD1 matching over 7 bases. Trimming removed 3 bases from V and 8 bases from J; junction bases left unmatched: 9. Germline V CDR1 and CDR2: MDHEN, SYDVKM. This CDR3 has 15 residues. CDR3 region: CASSFLRGGVEKLFF. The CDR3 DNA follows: TGTGCCAGCAGTTTCCTTAGAGGGGGCGTAGAAAAACTGTTTTTT. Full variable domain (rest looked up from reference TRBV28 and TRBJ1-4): DVKVTQSSRYLVKRTGEKVFLECVQDMDHENMFWYRQDPGLGLRLIYFSYDVKMKEKGDIPEGYSVSREKKERFSLILESASTNQTSMYLCASSFLRGGVEKLFFGSGTQLSVL.

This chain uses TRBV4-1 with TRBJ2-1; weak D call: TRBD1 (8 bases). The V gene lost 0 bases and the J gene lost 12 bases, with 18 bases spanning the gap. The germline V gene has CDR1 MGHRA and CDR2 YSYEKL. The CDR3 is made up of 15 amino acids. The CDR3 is CASSQETSLTGGQFF. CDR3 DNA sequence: TGCGCCAGCAGCCAAGAGACTAGCCTCACAGGGGGGCAGTTCTTC.

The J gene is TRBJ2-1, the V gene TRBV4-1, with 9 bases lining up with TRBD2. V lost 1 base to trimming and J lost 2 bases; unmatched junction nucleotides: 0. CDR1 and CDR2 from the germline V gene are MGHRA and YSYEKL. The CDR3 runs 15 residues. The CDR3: CASSQGTSAYNEQFF. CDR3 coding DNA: TGCGCCAGCAGCCAAGGGACTAGCGCCTACAATGAGCAGTTCTTC.

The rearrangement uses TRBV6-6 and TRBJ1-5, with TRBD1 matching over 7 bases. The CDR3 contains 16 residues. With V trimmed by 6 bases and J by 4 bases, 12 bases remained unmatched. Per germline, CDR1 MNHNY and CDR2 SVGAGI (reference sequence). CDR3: CASRLSRGAKNQPQHF. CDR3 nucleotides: TGTGCCAGCAGATTGAGCAGGGGGGCGAAAAATCAGCCCCAGCATTTT.

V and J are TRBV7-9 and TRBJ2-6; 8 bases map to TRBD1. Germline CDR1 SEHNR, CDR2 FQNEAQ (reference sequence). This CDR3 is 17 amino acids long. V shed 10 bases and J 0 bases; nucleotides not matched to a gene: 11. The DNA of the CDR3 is TGTGCCACCATCGACAGGGGTCTTTTCTCTGGGGCCAACGTCCTGACTTTC. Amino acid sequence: CATIDRGLFSGANVLTF. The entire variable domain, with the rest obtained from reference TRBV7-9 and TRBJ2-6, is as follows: DTGVSQNPRHKITKRGQNVTFRCDPISEHNRLYWYRQTLGQGPEFLTYFQNEAQLEKSRLLSDRFSAERPKGSFSTLEIQRTEQGDSAMYLCATIDRGLFSGANVLTFGAGSRLTVL.